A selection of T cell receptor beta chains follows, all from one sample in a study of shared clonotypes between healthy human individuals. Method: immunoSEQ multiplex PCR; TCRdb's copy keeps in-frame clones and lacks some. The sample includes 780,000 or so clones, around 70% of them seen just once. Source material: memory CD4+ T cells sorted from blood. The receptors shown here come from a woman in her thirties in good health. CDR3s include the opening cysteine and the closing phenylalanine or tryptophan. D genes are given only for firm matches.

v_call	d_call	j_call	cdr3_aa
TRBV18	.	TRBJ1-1	CASSISPGRENTEAFF
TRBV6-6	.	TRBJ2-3	CASRRDPYTDTQYF
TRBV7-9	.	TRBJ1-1	CANGRMNTEAFF
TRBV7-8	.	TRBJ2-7	CASSRFEQSNEQYF
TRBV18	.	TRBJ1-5	CASSPAGSGSNQPQHF
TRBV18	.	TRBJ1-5	CASSPGESNQPQHF
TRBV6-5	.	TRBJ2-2	CASSYSRTDNTGELFF
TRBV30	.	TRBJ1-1	CAWRTGGWNTEAFF
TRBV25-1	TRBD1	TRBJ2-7	CASSHSLRDRGYEQYF
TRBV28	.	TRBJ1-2	CASSLRGGRMGGYTF
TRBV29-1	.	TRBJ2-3	CSARDNGWDTQYF
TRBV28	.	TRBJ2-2	CASRGGFGGSPNTGELFF
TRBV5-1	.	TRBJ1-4	CASSPTTTNEKLFF
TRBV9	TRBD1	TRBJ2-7	CASSATGTGSEQYF
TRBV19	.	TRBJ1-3	CATHRRQTVSGNTIYF
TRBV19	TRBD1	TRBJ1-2	CASGGQGARGYTF
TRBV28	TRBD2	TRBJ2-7	CASNEVRASGRALYEQYF
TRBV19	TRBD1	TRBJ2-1	CASRTTGVNEQFF
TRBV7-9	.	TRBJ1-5	CASSLGIGNQPQHF
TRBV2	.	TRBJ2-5	CASSLGQLQETQYF
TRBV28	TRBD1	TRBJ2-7	CASSSGQGLDEQYF
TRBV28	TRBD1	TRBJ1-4	CASSPTGMGEKLFF
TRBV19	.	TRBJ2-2	CASSIQGSTGELFF
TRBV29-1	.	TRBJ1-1	CSVQGLNSFPNTEAFF
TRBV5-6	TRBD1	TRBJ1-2	CASSLPGTGSNYGYTF
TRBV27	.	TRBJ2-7	CASRALSGTVSYEQYF
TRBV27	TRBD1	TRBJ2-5	CASSIGGQWGQETQYF
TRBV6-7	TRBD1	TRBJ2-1	CASSYSIPQGDRVF
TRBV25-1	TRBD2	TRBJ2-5	CASSEGEGQETQYF
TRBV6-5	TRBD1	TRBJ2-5	CASSPPAYRGKTQYF
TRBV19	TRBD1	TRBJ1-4	CASSIRTGIEKLFF
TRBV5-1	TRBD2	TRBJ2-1	CASSPGGEVYNEQFF
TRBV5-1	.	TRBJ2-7	CASSLVGHEQYF
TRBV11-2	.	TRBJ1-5	CASSLRGQPQHF
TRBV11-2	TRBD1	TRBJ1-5	CASSLGGTGAHQPQHF
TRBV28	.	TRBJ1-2	CASSTTGAGYGYTF
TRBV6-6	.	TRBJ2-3	CASSSSWTSTDTQYF
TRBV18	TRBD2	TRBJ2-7	CASSPPGLAGGYEQYF
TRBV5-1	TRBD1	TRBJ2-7	CASSPHDYRGRGNEQYF
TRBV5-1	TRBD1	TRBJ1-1	CASSLSPGQGAGAFF
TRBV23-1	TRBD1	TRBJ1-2	CAHIKGQLVFGGYTF
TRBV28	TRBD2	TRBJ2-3	CASSGSGRNLDTQYF
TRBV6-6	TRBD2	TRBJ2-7	CASSYGLAGGHEQYF
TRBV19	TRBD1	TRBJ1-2	CASSPRTGLMNYGYTF
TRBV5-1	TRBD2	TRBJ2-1	CASSFSPSGSLYNEQFF
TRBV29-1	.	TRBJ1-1	CSTGGQKAFF
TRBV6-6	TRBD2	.	CASSYASGSYEQYF
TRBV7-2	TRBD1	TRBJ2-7	CASSLVEGASYEQYF
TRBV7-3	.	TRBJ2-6	CASSLVHSGANVLTF
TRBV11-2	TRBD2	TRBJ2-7	CASSVLGGNYEQYF
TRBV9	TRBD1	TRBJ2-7	CATFGQGLNSYEQYF
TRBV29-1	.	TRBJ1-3	CSVVGLGGQSGNTIYF
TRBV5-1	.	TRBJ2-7	CASSLDGSYEQYF
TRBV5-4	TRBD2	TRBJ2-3	CASSLTSGSGTDTQYF
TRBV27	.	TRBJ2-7	CASSQRPTSSYEQYF
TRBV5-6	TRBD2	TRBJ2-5	CASSLFGLAENQETQYF
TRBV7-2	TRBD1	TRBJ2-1	CASSLEGTGGYNEQFF